These 28 T cell receptor beta chains originate from one sample sequenced in a study of CD8 T cells in ankylosing spondylitis. TCRdb used MiXCR to reprocess the 5' RACE reads, holding one entry per CDR3 protein. The sample lists around 340,000 distinct CDR3 sequences, 20% occurring once. The material sequenced was blood, either unsorted or a sorted T cell fraction (not recorded which). Every receptor here comes from a male donor with ankylosing spondylitis or in good health (not recorded which).

This clonotype was counted only a few times. The V and J genes are TRBV4-2 and TRBJ2-7; D gene uncertain. Between the trimmed V and J ends, which lost 4 bases and 0 bases, there was a span of 13 bases. CDR1 is LGHNA, CDR2 YNFKEQ, per germline. The CDR3 loop spans 15 amino acids. CDR3 DNA: TGTGCCAGCAGCCCAAACAGCTTCAGCTCCTACGAGCAGTACTTC. Its protein product is CASSPNSFSSYEQYF.

This clonotype was counted at least ten times. This chain joins TRBV12-3 or TRBV12-4 and TRBJ2-2; tentatively, D is TRBD1 (6 bases). V was clipped by 1 base and J by 5 bases, with 14 bases between them. The CDR3 runs to 16 residues. In nucleotides, the CDR3 is TGTGCCAGCAGTTTAGGTCCAGGGGTCGCAACCGGGGAGCTGTTTTTT. As protein: CASSLGPGVATGELFF.

This clonotype was seen only a few times. V is TRBV10-2 and J is TRBJ2-3; 7 bases match TRBD2. The CDR3 runs to 13 residues. Trimming took 2 bases from V and 6 from J; bases not matched to a gene: 2. From germline, CDR1 is WSHSY and CDR2 SAAADI. CDR3 in amino acids: CASSEVAGDTQYF. Written as DNA, the CDR3 is TGCGCCAGCAGTGAGGTAGCGGGTGATACGCAGTATTTT.

This chain connects TRBV6-1 to TRBJ2-5, with 10 bases matching TRBD1. The J segment lost 1 base and the V segment lost 6 bases, leaving 5 bases of the junction unmatched. CDR1 is MNHNS and CDR2 is SASEGT in the germline V gene. The CDR3 has 15 residues. The CDR3 DNA sequence: TGTGCCAGCAGACGACAGGGGGCCATCCAAGAGACCCAGTACTTC. Its protein product is CASRRQGAIQETQYF.

The chain uses TRBV13 and TRBJ2-7; D is perhaps TRBD2 (6 bases). The CDR3 extends over 15 amino acids. Between the trimmed V and J ends, which lost 5 bases and 1 base, there was a span of 15 bases. Germline CDR1 reads PRHDT; CDR2 reads FYEKMQ (reference sequence). As DNA, the CDR3 is TGTGCCAGCAGCCCCCCGGGACGGGGGTCCTACGAGCAGTACTTC. Its translation: CASSPPGRGSYEQYF.

The chain employs TRBV12-3 or TRBV12-4 and TRBJ2-1; no firm D call. The CDR3 loop spans 12 amino acids. The ends were cut back, 5 bases at V and 2 bases at J, with 4 bases in the middle. The CDR3 DNA reads TGTGCCAGCAGTATTGCCTACAATGAGCAGTTCTTC. Its translation: CASSIAYNEQFF.

This clonotype was detected only a few times. This chain uses TRBV10-3 with TRBJ2-3; the match to TRBD1 covers 8 bases. This CDR3 region has 15 residues. The V gene end was trimmed by 2 bases and the J gene end by 6 bases; junction bases not matched to a gene: 7. Germline V gene sequence: CDR1 ENHRY, CDR2 SYGVKD. The chain's CDR3 is CAISESRDRPDTQYF. CDR3 in DNA: TGTGCCATCAGTGAGAGTAGGGACAGGCCTGATACGCAGTATTTT.

V gene TRBV7-3 combines with J gene TRBJ2-2; TRBD2 is a possible D gene (6 bases). The CDR3 has 15 amino acids. Germline-derived CDR1 and CDR2 are SGHTA and FQGTGA. Trimming stripped 2 bases from V and 5 bases from J, with 12 bases between. CDR3 sequence: CASSLGLATTGELFF. The DNA for the CDR3 is TGTGCCAGCAGCTTAGGCCTAGCGACGACCGGGGAGCTGTTTTTT.

This chain uses TRBV27 with TRBJ2-5; D gene unclear. Germline lookup yields CDR1 MNHEY and CDR2 SMNVEV (reference sequence). The length of the CDR3 is 15 residues. The V end was cut by 8 bases, the J end by 2 bases, with 18 bases between. The CDR3 DNA reads as TGTGCCAGCCGCTCAATTATAAGTATACAAGAGACCCAGTACTTC. Translated, it gives CASRSIISIQETQYF.

This clonotype was picked up one time. The V gene is TRBV7-9, the J gene TRBJ2-3; possible D gene TRBD1, 5 bases. CDR1 is SEHNR and CDR2 is FQNEAQ in the germline V gene (reference sequence). This CDR3 has 14 residues. Trimming took 4 bases from V and 5 from J, leaving 13 bases between them. The CDR3 DNA reads as TGTGCCAGCAGCTCCCGCCGACAGCTAGATACGCAGTATTTT. Its translation is CASSSRRQLDTQYF.

This clonotype showed up just a few times. The chain carries TRBV20-1 and TRBJ2-4; 7 bases align to TRBD1. V shed 1 base and J 3 bases; nucleotides not matched to a gene: 12. The germline V gene has CDR1 DFQATT and CDR2 SNEGSKA (reference sequence). The CDR3 totals 17 residues. The CDR3 region is CSARAYDRALGKNIQYF. Here the CDR3 DNA reads TGCAGTGCTAGAGCATACGACAGGGCTCTCGGCAAAAACATTCAGTACTTC.

CDR3 region: CASSYLGLAGGTDTQYF. CDR3 in DNA: TGTGCCAGCAGTTACCTCGGACTAGCGGGGGGCACAGATACGCAGTATTTT. This chain connects TRBV6-5 to TRBJ2-3; 13 nucleotides align to TRBD2. CDR3 length: 17 amino acids. Trimming removed 2 bases from V and 1 base from J; junction bases left unmatched: 3. Per the germline V gene, CDR1 is MNHEY and CDR2 is SVGAGI.

This chain links TRBV30 with TRBJ2-7; D gene uncertain. Germline loops: CDR1 GTSNPN, CDR2 SVGIG (reference sequence). This CDR3 has 13 residues. The V end was cut by 2 bases, the J end by 3 bases, with 11 bases between. The CDR3 DNA sequence: TGTGCCTGGAGTCCCAGTCTCGGCTACGAGCAGTACTTC. Translated, it gives CAWSPSLGYEQYF.

The chain uses TRBV13 and TRBJ2-3; 10 bases line up with TRBD2. CDR3 length: 14 residues. Germline V lookup: CDR1 PRHDT, CDR2 FYEKMQ (reference sequence). J was trimmed by 5 bases and V by 5 bases; bases with no gene match: 4. CDR3 region: CASSASGGLDTQYF. The CDR3 region has the DNA TGTGCCAGCAGCGCTAGCGGGGGATTAGATACGCAGTATTTT. Complete variable domain (other parts from reference TRBV13 and TRBJ2-3): AAGVIQSPRHLIKEKRETATLKCYPIPRHDTVYWYQQGPGQDPQFLISFYEKMQSDKGSIPDRFSAQQFSDYHSELNMSSLELGDSALYFCASSASGGLDTQYFGPGTRLTVL.

This clonotype showed up just a few times. The chain uses TRBV5-1 and TRBJ2-7, with 7 bases matching TRBD1. V trimming: 3 bases; J trimming: 5 bases; junction bases outside the gene matches: 5. Germline loops: CDR1 SGHRS, CDR2 YFSETQ. The CDR3 has 13 residues. CDR3 nucleotide sequence: TGCGCCAGCAGCTCCAGACAGGGCCACGAGCAGTACTTC. It yields the protein CASSSRQGHEQYF.

This clonotype was detected only a few times. V gene TRBV20-1 combines with J gene TRBJ2-1, with D perhaps given as TRBD1 or TRBD2 (6 bases each). The CDR3 consists of 17 residues. Per the germline V gene, CDR1 is DFQATT and CDR2 is SNEGSKA (reference sequence). Trimming cost V 1 base and J 5 bases, with 21 bases left between them. CDR3 bases: TGCAGTGCTAGAGCCTTTTCGGGGGCCCTTAAAGACAATGAGCAGTTCTTC. Its protein is CSARAFSGALKDNEQFF.

The V and J genes are TRBV4-1 and TRBJ2-2, with D tentatively TRBD1 or TRBD2 (5 bases each). V gave up 3 bases and J gave up 7 bases, with 21 bases separating them. Germline loops: CDR1 MGHRA, CDR2 YSYEKL. The CDR3 totals 17 residues. In DNA form, the CDR3 reads TGCGCCAGCAGCCACCCAGCCTTGGGGGTTTGGGACGGGGAGCTGTTTTTT. Protein: CASSHPALGVWDGELFF.

V is TRBV12-3 or TRBV12-4 and J is TRBJ2-3; a weak D match, TRBD1 (5 bases). Between the trimmed V and J ends, which lost 5 bases and 3 bases, there was a span of 15 bases. The CDR3 loop spans 15 amino acids. The CDR3 region has the DNA TGTGCCAGCAGTAACAGCGCCCACAGGACAGATACGCAGTATTTT. Amino acid sequence: CASSNSAHRTDTQYF.

This chain joins TRBV5-4 and TRBJ2-7; no clear D gene. V was cut by 0 bases and J by 5 bases, with 9 bases left in between. In germline, CDR1 is SGHNT, CDR2 YYREEE (reference sequence). The CDR3 has 13 amino acids. The CDR3 here is CASSLDSNNEQYF. The CDR3 nucleotides read TGTGCCAGCAGCTTGGACAGTAACAACGAGCAGTACTTC.

The chain has TRBV27 and TRBJ2-1; D may be TRBD1 or TRBD2 (6 bases each). CDR1 is MNHEY and CDR2 is SMNVEV in the germline V gene (reference sequence). The ends were cut back, 2 bases at V and 7 bases at J, with 15 bases in the middle. The CDR3 totals 15 residues. CDR3 sequence: CASSLTGASGNEQFF. In nucleotides, the CDR3 is TGTGCCAGCAGTTTAACGGGGGCCTCAGGGAATGAGCAGTTCTTC.

The CDR3 DNA is TGTGCCAGCAGTTTATGGGATGGGGCAGGGGGGTACAATGAGCAGTTCTTC. This codes for CASSLWDGAGGYNEQFF. V is TRBV28 and J is TRBJ2-1; maybe TRBD1 (7 bases). V was trimmed by 0 bases and J by 4 bases, leaving 16 bases between them. The CDR3 is 17 residues long. Germline CDR1 reads MDHEN; CDR2 reads SYDVKM.

This clonotype came up a few times. CDR3 residues: CASTSGGSGQPQHF. CDR3 nucleotides: TGTGCCAGCACCTCCGGAGGGTCCGGGCAGCCCCAGCATTTT. V usage is TRBV7-9 and J usage is TRBJ1-5; no clear D gene. Germline lookup yields CDR1 SEHNR and CDR2 FQNEAQ (reference sequence). The CDR3 loop spans 14 amino acids. The ends were cut back, 7 bases at V and 7 bases at J, with 17 bases in the middle.

This clonotype was seen at least ten times. The chain employs TRBV20-1 and TRBJ2-7; D not certain. Trimming took off 3 bases at V and 5 bases at J, with 14 bases between the two ends. This CDR3 is built from 13 residues. Germline-derived CDR1 and CDR2 are DFQATT and SNEGSKA (reference sequence). CDR3 sequence: CSARLGEADEQYF. The CDR3 DNA reads as TGCAGTGCTAGGCTAGGAGAGGCGGACGAGCAGTACTTC.

V is TRBV11-2 and J is TRBJ2-3; D possibly matches TRBD1 or TRBD2 (5 bases each). In germline, CDR1 is SGHAT, CDR2 FQNNGV. The CDR3 extends over 15 amino acids. V lost 4 bases and J lost 2, with 13 bases in between. CDR3 in DNA: TGTGCCAGCAGCTCCGGCTGGGGGACCACAGATACGCAGTATTTT. Translating gives CASSSGWGTTDTQYF.

This clonotype has a count of ten or more. V usage is TRBV28 and J usage is TRBJ2-7; D possibly corresponds to TRBD1 (6 bases). The V and J ends lost 3 bases and 2 bases respectively, with 11 bases between them. This CDR3 contains 14 residues. CDR1 MDHEN and CDR2 SYDVKM come from the germline V gene. The CDR3 loop reads CASSFYHRAYEQYF. CDR3 DNA: TGTGCCAGCAGTTTCTATCACAGGGCCTACGAGCAGTACTTC.

The gene calls are TRBV28 and TRBJ1-6; TRBD1 aligns across 7 bases. There are 15 residues in the CDR3. Germline CDR1 reads MDHEN; CDR2 reads SYDVKM. The V and J ends lost 7 bases and 5 bases, in that order; junction bases with no gene match: 8. The CDR3 DNA reads TGTGCCAGCACTGAGACAGGGTTGAATAATTCACCCCTCCACTTT. Its translation: CASTETGLNNSPLHF. The full variable domain, in which reference TRBV28 and TRBJ1-6 provide the parts outside the CDR3, is DVKVTQSSRYLVKRTGEKVFLECVQDMDHENMFWYRQDPGLGLRLIYFSYDVKMKEKGDIPEGYSVSREKKERFSLILESASTNQTSMYLCASTETGLNNSPLHFGNGTRLTVT.

This rearrangement joins TRBV7-9 to TRBJ1-1, with a tentative D call TRBD1 (6 bases). The V end was cut by 1 base, the J end by 4 bases, with 16 bases between. The CDR3 loop spans 16 amino acids. Germline CDR1 reads SEHNR; CDR2 reads FQNEAQ (reference sequence). The CDR3 is CASSLVGGSSGTEAFF. The CDR3 nucleotides are TGTGCCAGCAGCTTAGTAGGGGGGTCCAGCGGCACTGAAGCTTTCTTT.

The rearrangement uses TRBV6-1 and TRBJ2-3; 9 nucleotides match TRBD2. This CDR3 is built from 15 residues. Germline CDR1 is MNHNS and CDR2 is SASEGT. The J segment lost 2 bases and the V segment lost 4 bases, leaving 4 bases of the junction unmatched. CDR3 nucleotide sequence: TGTGCCAGCAGTGGAGAGCGGGGGGACACAGATACGCAGTATTTT. This codes for CASSGERGDTDTQYF.